These T cell receptor beta chains were read from a single sample in a study of blood T cells in healthy people across ages. From the 5' RACE reads, TCRdb called clonotypes with MiXCR, one entry per CDR3 protein. The sample lists roughly 1,100,000 distinct CDR3 sequences, around 25% occurring once. The same data also contributed to another study, on T cells of mothers and their children.

The sequencing sample was made of blood. The receptors here all came from a girl aged 2 to 9 in good health. Both conserved end residues are part of each CDR3. A D gene is named only where the DNA matches it firmly. Clone size is given for some rows only: seen once, a few or many times, or a class if the clone is expanded.

TRBV27,few,TRBJ2-7,-,TGTGCCAGCAGTACAGCGGGTCCTGGGGGCTACGAGCAGTACTTC,CASSTAGPGGYEQYF
TRBV29-1,few,TRBJ2-7,TRBD1,TGCAGCGTTGAACCTGTGGACAGGGGGCGCGAGCAGTACTTC,CSVEPVDRGREQYF
TRBV20-1,-,TRBJ1-2,-,TGCAGTGCCGAAACCGGGCAGGCGGTGTCACCTTATAACTATGGCTACACCTTC,CSAETGQAVSPYNYGYTF
TRBV28,-,TRBJ1-1,TRBD1,TGTGCCAGCACTTCGTCGGACAGGTTGAACACTGAAGCTTTCTTT,CASTSSDRLNTEAFF
TRBV20-1,-,TRBJ2-5,-,TGCAGTGCTTTTGGGCCGCAAGAGACCCAGTACTTC,CSAFGPQETQYF
TRBV3-1,few,TRBJ1-2,TRBD1,TGTGCCAGCAGCCAAAGAGGACAGGGATTTGATGGCTACACCTTC,CASSQRGQGFDGYTF
TRBV4-1,-,TRBJ2-1,-,TGCGCCAGCAGCCAAGTTGGGGGACTTTACAATGAGCAGTTCTTC,CASSQVGGLYNEQFF
TRBV4-2,many,TRBJ2-7,TRBD1,TGTGCCAGCAGCCAAGCGAGGGGGCTAGGGGAGCAGTACTTC,CASSQARGLGEQYF
TRBV7-9,-,TRBJ2-5,-,TGTGCCAGCAGCCCACAGCGCCGCGAAGAGACCCAGTACTTC,CASSPQRREETQYF
TRBV20-1,-,TRBJ2-5,-,TGCAGTGCTAGTGGGATGACGGAGGGCCAAGAGACCCAGTACTTC,CSASGMTEGQETQYF
TRBV2,-,TRBJ2-5,-,TGTGCCAGCAGAGGGACGTTCTTACAAGAGACCCAGTACTTC,CASRGTFLQETQYF
TRBV6-6,-,TRBJ1-2,-,TGTGCCAGCACAACGGTGTATGGCTACACCTTC,CASTTVYGYTF
TRBV28,few,TRBJ2-2,-,TGTGCCAGCAGTTTTAGGGCTCTCAACACCGGGGAGCTGTTTTTT,CASSFRALNTGELFF
TRBV7-9,once,TRBJ2-5,-,TGTGCCATCAGGACTCTCAGGACCCAAGAGACCCAGTACTTC,CAIRTLRTQETQYF
TRBV7-7,few,TRBJ1-1,-,TGTGCTAGCAGCAAAATACAGGGTGCAACTGAAGCTTTCTTT,CASSKIQGATEAFF
TRBV10-3,-,TRBJ2-3,TRBD1,TGTGCCATCAGCCCGGGACAGGGGTTAGAGGATACGCAGTATTTT,CAISPGQGLEDTQYF
TRBV9,-,TRBJ2-5,TRBD1,TGTGCCAGCAGCGTAGGAGTAGGGGGACAGATGAGGGAGACCCAGTACTTC,CASSVGVGGQMRETQYF
TRBV5-5,-,TRBJ2-5,-,TGTGCCAGCAGCTTTGAAGGGTTTACACAAGAGACCCAGTACTTC,CASSFEGFTQETQYF
TRBV6-2/TRBV6-3,-,TRBJ2-1,-,TGTGCCAGCAGTTCGGATCGGGAAGCAATCTACAATGAGCAGTTCTTC,CASSSDREAIYNEQFF
TRBV7-2,-,TRBJ2-7,-,TGTGCCAGCAGCTTTCGAACACTTCAAACTTACGAGCAGTACTTC,CASSFRTLQTYEQYF
TRBV14,-,TRBJ2-1,-,TGTGCCAGCAGCCCCACTAGTCTTTACAATGAGCAGTTCTTC,CASSPTSLYNEQFF
TRBV29-1,-,TRBJ2-2,-,TGCAGCGTTGATGTAGCGAACACCGGGGAGCTGTTTTTT,CSVDVANTGELFF
TRBV4-1,few,TRBJ2-4,-,TGCGCCAGCAGCCAAGGGCAAGTTTCGGGCCGACGGAACATTCAGTACTTC,CASSQGQVSGRRNIQYF
TRBV4-1,-,TRBJ1-4,-,TGCGCCAGCAGCCAAGCAGGGCTCGGCGAAAAACTGTTTTTT,CASSQAGLGEKLFF
TRBV20-1,-,TRBJ2-3,-,TGCAGTGCTATGTCCTCCGGGTTCGACAGACCAGATACGCAGTATTTT,CSAMSSGFDRPDTQYF
TRBV7-2,-,TRBJ2-5,-,TGTGCCAGCAGCTCTGTACTACGAGAGACCCAGTACTTC,CASSSVLRETQYF
TRBV5-1,-,TRBJ2-5,-,TGCGCCAGCAGCTCGGGACGCCCCCAAGAGACCCAGTACTTC,CASSSGRPQETQYF
TRBV24-1,many,TRBJ2-3,TRBD1,TGTGCCACCGTGAGTAACAGGGGGGATACGCAGTATTTT,CATVSNRGDTQYF
TRBV7-2,few,TRBJ2-7,-,TGTGCCAGCAGCCTCCTTCGGGGTACAATCTACGAGCAGTACTTC,CASSLLRGTIYEQYF
TRBV2,-,TRBJ2-5,-,TGTGCCAGCTGGGCCGCAGGAATAGAGACCCAGTACTTC,CASWAAGIETQYF
TRBV20-1,-,TRBJ2-7,-,TGCAGTGCTAGAGATCCTTTAGCCCCTAGAAGAGATAGGGACTCCTACGAGCAGTACTTC,CSARDPLAPRRDRDSYEQYF
TRBV27,few,TRBJ2-3,TRBD1,TGTGCCAGCGAAGACAGGGCAAATACGCAGTATTTT,CASEDRANTQYF
TRBV19,-,TRBJ1-5,-,TGTGCCAGTAGTATGAGCGTGCATCAGCCCCAGCATTTT,CASSMSVHQPQHF
TRBV14,few,TRBJ2-4,-,TGTGCCAGCAGCCAGGACCGGGACCTCAAAAACATTCAGTACTTC,CASSQDRDLKNIQYF
TRBV4-3,many,TRBJ2-1,TRBD2,TGCGCCAGCAGCCCGCTAGCGGGGGGCTCGAATGAGCAGTTCTTC,CASSPLAGGSNEQFF
TRBV4-1,few,TRBJ2-3,-,TGCGCCAGCAGCCAAGGAGTCGGGAAGGGCACAGATACGCAGTATTTT,CASSQGVGKGTDTQYF
TRBV18,-,TRBJ2-7,-,TGTGCCAGCTCACATGCGGACCGCCCGTACGAGCAGTACTTC,CASSHADRPYEQYF
TRBV3-1,-,TRBJ2-7,TRBD1,TGTGCCAGCAGCCACTATAGACAGGGGGCCTACGAGCAGTACTTC,CASSHYRQGAYEQYF
TRBV9,-,TRBJ2-2,TRBD1,TGTGCCAGCAGCGGTGGACAGGGGGGAGCAACCGGGGAGCTGTTTTTT,CASSGGQGGATGELFF
TRBV4-2,few,TRBJ2-5,-,TGTGCCAGCAGCCAAGAAATCTCCCTCCTCCCAGAGACCCAGTACTTC,CASSQEISLLPETQYF
TRBV7-2,-,TRBJ2-5,TRBD1,TGTGCCAGCATCAAAAGGACAGGGGCAGGGGAGACCCAGTACTTC,CASIKRTGAGETQYF